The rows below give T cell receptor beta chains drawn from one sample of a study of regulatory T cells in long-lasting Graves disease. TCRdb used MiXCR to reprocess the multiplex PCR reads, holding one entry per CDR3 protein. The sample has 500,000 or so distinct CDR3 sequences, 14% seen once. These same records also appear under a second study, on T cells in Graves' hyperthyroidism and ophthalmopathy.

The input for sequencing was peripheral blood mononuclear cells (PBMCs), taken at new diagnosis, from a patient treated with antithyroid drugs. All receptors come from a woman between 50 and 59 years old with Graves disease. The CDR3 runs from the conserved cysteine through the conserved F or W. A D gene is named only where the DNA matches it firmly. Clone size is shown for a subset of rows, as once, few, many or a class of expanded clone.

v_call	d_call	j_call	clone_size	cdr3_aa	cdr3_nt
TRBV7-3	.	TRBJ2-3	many	CASSLGREDTQYF	TGTGCCAGCAGCTTAGGTAGAGAGGATACGCAGTATTTT
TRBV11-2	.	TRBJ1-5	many	CASSSRPINQPQHF	TGTGCCAGCAGCTCCCGACCGATAAATCAGCCCCAGCATTTT
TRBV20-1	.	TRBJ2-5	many	CSPLDPSEETQYF	TGCAGTCCTCTCGACCCATCCGAAGAGACCCAGTACTTC
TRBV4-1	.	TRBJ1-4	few	CASSQPPDRLDYEKLFF	TGCGCCAGCAGCCAGCCCCCAGACAGGCTCGATTATGAAAAACTGTTTTTT
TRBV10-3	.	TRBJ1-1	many	CAIRGSADRSNTEAFF	TGTGCCATCAGGGGGTCGGCGGACAGAAGCAATACTGAAGCTTTCTTT
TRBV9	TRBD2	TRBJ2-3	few	CASSLGGTSGRDTQYF	TGTGCCAGCAGCCTGGGGGGGACTAGCGGGAGGGATACGCAGTATTTT
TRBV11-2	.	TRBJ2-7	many	CASSTDQDYEQYF	TGTGCCAGCAGCACTGACCAAGACTACGAGCAGTACTTC
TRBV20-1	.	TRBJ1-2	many	CSARDGTNYGYTF	TGCAGTGCTAGAGATGGGACTAACTATGGCTACACCTTC
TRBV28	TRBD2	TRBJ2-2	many	CASSSGPGLGPGELFF	TGTGCCAGCAGTTCCGGCCCGGGACTAGGCCCCGGGGAGCTGTTTTTT
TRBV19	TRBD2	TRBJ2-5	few	CASSRLADKKETQYF	TGTGCCAGTAGTCGACTAGCGGATAAAAAAGAGACCCAGTACTTC
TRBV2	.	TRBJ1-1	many	CASRGLADTEAFF	TGTGCCAGCCGGGGTCTGGCCGACACTGAAGCTTTCTTT
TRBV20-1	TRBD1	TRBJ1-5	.	CSARGTDRGPNQPQHF	TGCAGTGCTAGGGGGACAGACAGGGGGCCAAATCAGCCCCAGCATTTT
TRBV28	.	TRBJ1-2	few	CASSSSGGGSGYGYTF	TGTGCCAGCAGTTCATCTGGCGGGGGAAGTGGCTATGGCTACACCTTC
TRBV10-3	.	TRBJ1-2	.	CAINIAGQNYGYTF	TGTGCCATCAACATCGCTGGACAGAACTATGGCTACACCTTC
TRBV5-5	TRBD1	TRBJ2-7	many	CASSFNWDRTYEQYF	TGTGCCAGCAGCTTTAACTGGGACAGAACCTACGAGCAGTACTTC
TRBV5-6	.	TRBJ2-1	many	CASSPGGTSYNEQFF	TGTGCCAGCTCACCAGGCGGGACCAGCTACAATGAGCAGTTCTTC
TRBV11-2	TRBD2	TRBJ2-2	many	CASSLFGRGYTGELFF	TGTGCCAGCAGCTTATTTGGGCGGGGGTACACCGGGGAGCTGTTTTTT
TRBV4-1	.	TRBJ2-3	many	CASSQPGGYGTQYF	TGCGCCAGCAGCCAACCAGGAGGGTACGGTACGCAGTATTTT
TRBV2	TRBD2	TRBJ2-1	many	CASSPLGGGDEQFF	TGTGCCAGCAGTCCGTTGGGGGGGGGGGATGAGCAGTTCTTC
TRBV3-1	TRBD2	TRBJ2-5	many	CASSPGLVPQTQYF	TGTGCCAGCAGCCCGGGACTAGTTCCTCAGACCCAGTACTTC
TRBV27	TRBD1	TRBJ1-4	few	CASSIYPDRGELFF	TGTGCCAGCAGCATATACCCGGACAGGGGGGAACTGTTTTTT
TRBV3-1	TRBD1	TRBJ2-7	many	CASSRRGDRPSYEQYF	TGTGCCAGCAGCCGCAGGGGGGACAGGCCCTCCTACGAGCAGTACTTC
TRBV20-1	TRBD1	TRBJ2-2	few	CSATKGQFDTGELSF	TGCAGTGCTACCAAGGGACAGTTTGACACCGGGGAGCTGTCTTTT
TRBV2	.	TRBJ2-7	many	CASSEGQVSSYEQYF	TGTGCCAGCAGTGAAGGACAGGTCAGCTCCTACGAGCAGTACTTC
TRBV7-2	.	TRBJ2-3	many	CATAGGSDTQYF	TGTGCCACTGCTGGGGGGTCGGATACGCAGTATTTT
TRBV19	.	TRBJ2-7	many	CASSRTGPRGGSSAYEQYF	TGTGCCAGTAGTAGGACAGGACCCCGTGGAGGGAGTTCGGCCTACGAGCAGTACTTC
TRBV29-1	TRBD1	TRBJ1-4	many	CSVRDRRGKLFF	TGCAGCGTTCGGGACAGGAGAGGAAAACTGTTTTTT
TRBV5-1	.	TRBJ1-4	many	CASSFGIQDNDEKLFF	TGCGCCAGCAGCTTTGGTATCCAGGACAATGATGAAAAACTGTTTTTT
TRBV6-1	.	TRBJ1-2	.	CASSEATLRDKGHGYTF	TGTGCCAGCAGTGAAGCGACACTCCGGGACAAGGGACATGGCTACACCTTC
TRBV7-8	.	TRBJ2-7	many	CASSLEGGGSYEQYF	TGTGCCAGCAGCTTAGAGGGGGGGGGCTCCTACGAGCAGTACTTC
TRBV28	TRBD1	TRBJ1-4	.	CASSSAGTGLGIEKLFF	TGTGCCAGCAGCTCGGCCGGGACAGGGCTCGGTATTGAAAAACTGTTTTTT
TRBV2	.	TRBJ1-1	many	CATRGHTNTEAFF	TGTGCCACCCGGGGACACACCAACACTGAAGCTTTCTTT
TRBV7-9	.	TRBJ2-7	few	CASSPDTRREQYF	TGTGCCAGCAGCCCCGACACTAGACGCGAGCAGTACTTC
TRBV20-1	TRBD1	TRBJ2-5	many	CSAIPLGTAQETQYF	TGCAGTGCTATTCCCCTCGGGACAGCTCAAGAGACCCAGTACTTC
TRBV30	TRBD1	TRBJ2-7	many	CAWIRDRGYEQYF	TGTGCCTGGATCCGGGACAGGGGCTACGAGCAGTACTTC
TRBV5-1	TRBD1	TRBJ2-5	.	CASSLAGQGVGETQYF	TGCGCCAGCAGCTTGGCCGGGCAGGGGGTGGGGGAGACCCAGTACTTC
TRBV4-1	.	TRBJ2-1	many	CASSQMRDNEQFF	TGCGCCAGCAGCCAAATGAGGGACAATGAGCAGTTCTTC
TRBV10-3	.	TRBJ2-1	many	CAISEGASLDNEQFF	TGTGCCATCAGTGAGGGGGCTAGTTTGGACAATGAGCAGTTCTTC
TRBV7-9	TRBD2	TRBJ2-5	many	CASSFGLAGNGETQYF	TGTGCCAGCAGCTTTGGACTAGCGGGAAATGGAGAGACCCAGTACTTC
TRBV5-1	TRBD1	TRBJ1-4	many	CASSPMGQGASTNEKLFF	TGCGCCAGCAGCCCCATGGGACAGGGGGCTTCAACTAATGAAAAACTGTTTTTT
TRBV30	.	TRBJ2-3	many	CAWSRDSTDTQYF	TGTGCCTGGAGTAGGGATAGCACAGATACGCAGTATTTT
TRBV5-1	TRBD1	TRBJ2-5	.	CASSLSTGAGETQYF	TGCGCCAGCAGCTTGTCAACAGGGGCTGGAGAGACCCAGTACTTC
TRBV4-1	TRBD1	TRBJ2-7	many	CASSQAPGQSYEQYF	TGCGCCAGCAGCCAAGCACCGGGACAGTCCTACGAGCAGTACTTC
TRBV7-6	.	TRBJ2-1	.	CASSLALNRVQFF	TGTGCCAGCAGCTTAGCCCTAAACAGGGTTCAGTTCTTC
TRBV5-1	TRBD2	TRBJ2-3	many	CASSRLAGSTDTQYF	TGCGCCAGCAGTAGACTAGCGGGGAGCACAGATACGCAGTATTTT
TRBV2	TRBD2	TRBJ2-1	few	CASGEERRPRLAVSYNEQFF	TGTGCCAGCGGTGAAGAACGACGGCCCCGACTAGCGGTCTCCTACAATGAGCAGTTCTTC
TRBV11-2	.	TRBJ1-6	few	CASSLDAQGNSPLHF	TGTGCCAGCAGCTTAGATGCGCAGGGCAATTCACCCCTCCACTTT
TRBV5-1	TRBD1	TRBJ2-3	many	CASSSQGASSTDTQYF	TGCGCCAGCAGCTCACAGGGGGCTTCTAGCACAGATACGCAGTATTTT
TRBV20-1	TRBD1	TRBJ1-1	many	CSARGQANTEAFF	TGCAGTGCGAGGGGGCAGGCGAACACTGAAGCTTTCTTT
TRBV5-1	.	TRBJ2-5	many	CASSYGRNDQETQYF	TGCGCCAGCAGCTACGGACGGAACGATCAAGAGACCCAGTACTTC
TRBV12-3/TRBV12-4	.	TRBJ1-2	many	CASSSGQPLYGYTF	TGTGCCAGCAGCTCCGGACAGCCCCTATATGGCTACACCTTC
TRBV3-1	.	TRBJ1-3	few	CASSQGAHSSGNTIYF	TGTGCCAGCAGCCAAGGGGCCCATAGCTCTGGAAACACCATATATTTT
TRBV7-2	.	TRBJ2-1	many	CASRPRGRHNEQFF	TGTGCCAGCAGGCCCAGGGGTAGGCACAATGAGCAGTTCTTC
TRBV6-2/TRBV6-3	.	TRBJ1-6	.	CASSHQGRISPLHF	TGTGCCAGCAGTCATCAAGGGCGGATTTCACCCCTCCACTTT
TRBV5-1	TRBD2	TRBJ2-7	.	CASSLMGLADEQYF	TGCGCCAGCAGCTTAATGGGACTAGCAGACGAGCAGTACTTC
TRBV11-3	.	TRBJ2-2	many	CASRGGSGELFF	TGTGCCAGCCGGGGCGGAAGCGGGGAGCTGTTTTTT
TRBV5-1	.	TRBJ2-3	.	CASSVRGDTDTQYF	TGCGCCAGCAGCGTGAGGGGGGACACAGATACGCAGTATTTT